Presented here are 11 T cell receptor beta chains from one specimen sequenced in a study of T cell repertoires in cytomegalovirus infection. TCRdb redid the calling of the reads with MiXCR, one entry per CDR3 protein. The sample records about 830,000 distinct CDR3 sequences, roughly 33% being singletons. Their recognized antigens are unknown. Sequencing was performed on cultured CD8+ T cells from PBMCs, taken from culture after CMV antigen stimulation. The receptor set was obtained from a human donor in good health (CMV status not recorded). Some clones in this sample may be carry-over from other donors' samples.

V gene TRBV19 combines with J gene TRBJ1-2; 8 bases are a match to TRBD1. CDR3 size: 15 residues. Germline V CDR1 and CDR2: LNHDA, SQIVND (reference sequence). V trimming: 7 bases; J trimming: 0 bases; junction bases outside the gene matches: 7. The DNA of the CDR3 is TGTGCCAGTAACGGACAGGGAAGATCTAACTATGGCTACACCTTC. This sequence encodes CASNGQGRSNYGYTF.

The sample holds one count of this clonotype. The chain couples TRBV20-1 to TRBJ1-2; D possibly corresponds to TRBD1 (5 bases). The V gene's germline CDR1 is DFQATT and CDR2 SNEGSKA (reference sequence). The CDR3 has 13 amino acids. V was clipped by 3 bases and J by 0 bases, with 8 bases between them. CDR3: CSAREQANYGYTF. CDR3 nucleotides: TGCAGTGCTAGGGAACAGGCTAACTATGGCTACACCTTC.

On this clonotype itself: The junction differs from germline at one of its ends, possibly a read error. The chain links TRBV6-1 to TRBJ2-1; D is perhaps TRBD1 (5 bases). The germline V gene encodes CDR1 MNHNS and CDR2 SASEGT. The CDR3 contains 17 residues. The CDR3 DNA reads as TGTGCCAGCAGGGAAGGGGCACCCACTCAAGGGTACAATGAGCAGTTCTTC. Protein sequence: CASREGAPTQGYNEQFF.

The J gene is TRBJ2-2, the V gene TRBV6-2 or TRBV6-3, with 12 bases identical to TRBD2. The CDR3 runs 20 residues. Germline values: CDR1 MNHEY, CDR2 SVGEGT. Germline trimming cut 2 bases from V and 0 bases from J; bases unmatched to any gene: 10. DNA of the CDR3: TGTGCCAGCAGTTACCCCATCCGACTAGCGGGGGCTTCGAACACCGGGGAGCTGTTTTTT. As protein: CASSYPIRLAGASNTGELFF.

This clonotype was counted between two and nine times. This chain joins TRBV7-2 and TRBJ2-2, with D maybe TRBD2 (6 bases). Deletions cut 5 bases from V and 0 bases from J, with 10 bases between. The CDR3 covers 15 residues. Germline CDR1 reads SGHTA; CDR2 reads FQGNSA. CDR3 sequence: CASSNPGANTGELFF. The CDR3 DNA reads TGTGCCAGCAGCAACCCGGGGGCGAACACCGGGGAGCTGTTTTTT.

There are many counts of this clonotype. The chain employs TRBV27 and TRBJ2-7, with D unclear. V gave up 0 bases and J gave up 0 bases, with 6 bases separating them. This CDR3 contains 14 residues. CDR1 and CDR2 from the germline V gene are MNHEY and SMNVEV (reference sequence). CDR3 residues: CASSLSQSSYEQYF. The CDR3 DNA follows: TGTGCCAGCAGTTTATCCCAGAGCTCCTACGAGCAGTACTTC.

This clonotype has a handful of counts. The V gene is TRBV6-6, the J gene TRBJ2-1, with D possibly called TRBD1 or TRBD2 (5 bases each). Germline lookup yields CDR1 MNHNY and CDR2 SVGAGI (reference sequence). Trimming stripped 6 bases from V and 2 bases from J, with 14 bases between. The CDR3 is 15 residues long. CDR3 bases: TGTGCCAGCAGGGAGGACTTGGGGGCCTACAATGAGCAGTTCTTC. It is translated as CASREDLGAYNEQFF.

Comment on this clonotype: The germline gene is not matched at one end of the junction; a read error may be the cause. The chain recombines TRBV7-6 with TRBJ2-1, with 11 nucleotides matching TRBD2. Looked up from germline, CDR1 is SGHVS and CDR2 is FNYEAQ. The CDR3 has 16 amino acids. The CDR3 is CASSFYVAGGNNEQFF. CDR3 bases: TGTGCTAGCAGCTTTTACGTAGCGGGGGGGAACAATGAGCAGTTCTTC.

The genes are TRBV14 and TRBJ2-7; the D is unclear. Trimming left V 3 bases short and J 3 bases short, with 6 bases between. Germline CDR1 SGHDN, CDR2 FVKESK. There are 12 residues in the CDR3. CDR3 residues: CASSQWDYEQYF. CDR3 DNA sequence: TGTGCCAGCAGCCAGTGGGACTACGAGCAGTACTTC.

The chain recombines TRBV28 with TRBJ1-1, with D possibly being TRBD1 (5 bases). Between the trimmed V and J ends, which lost 3 bases and 12 bases, there was a span of 14 bases. Germline V gene data show CDR1 as MDHEN and CDR2 as SYDVKM. This CDR3 spans 12 amino acids. CDR3 in DNA: TGTGCCAGCAGTTTGCCCCAGGGATTAACTTTCTTT. Translation: CASSLPQGLTFF.

This clonotype was recorded many times. As DNA, the CDR3 is TGTGCCAGCAGCCCGCGGACAGGGGTGGTTGAGACCCAGTACTTC. Amino acid sequence: CASSPRTGVVETQYF. V and J are TRBV7-9 and TRBJ2-5; the match to TRBD1 covers 9 bases. V was pared by 5 bases and J by 5 bases, with 9 bases of the junction left unmatched. Germline V CDR1 and CDR2: SEHNR, FQNEAQ (reference sequence). CDR3 length: 15 amino acids.